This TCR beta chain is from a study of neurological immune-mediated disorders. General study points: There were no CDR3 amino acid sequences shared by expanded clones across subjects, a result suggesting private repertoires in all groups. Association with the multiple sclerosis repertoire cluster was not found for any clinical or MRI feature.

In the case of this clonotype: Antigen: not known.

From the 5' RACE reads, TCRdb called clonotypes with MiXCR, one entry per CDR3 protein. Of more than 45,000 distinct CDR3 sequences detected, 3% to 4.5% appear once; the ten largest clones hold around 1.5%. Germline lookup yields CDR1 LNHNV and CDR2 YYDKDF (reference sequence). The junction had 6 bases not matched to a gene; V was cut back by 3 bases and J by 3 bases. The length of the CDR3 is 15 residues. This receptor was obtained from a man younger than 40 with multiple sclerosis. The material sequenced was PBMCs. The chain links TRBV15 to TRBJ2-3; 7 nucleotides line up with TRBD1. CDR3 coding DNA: TGTGCCACCAGCAGGACGACAGGGACGACAGATACGCAGTATTTT. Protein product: CATSRTTGTTDTQYF. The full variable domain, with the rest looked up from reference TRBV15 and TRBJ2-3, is DAMVIQNPRYQVTQFGKPVTLSCSQTLNHNVMYWYQQKSSQAPKLLFHYYDKDFNNEADTPDNFQSRRPNTSFCFLDIRSPGLGDTAMYLCATSRTTGTTDTQYFGPGTRLTVL.